Each of the 5 T cell receptor beta chains below was sequenced from the same sample in a study of shared clonotypes between healthy human individuals. Only CD45RO-negative cells positively selected for CCR7 counted as naive CD8 cells, so terminally differentiated effector memory CD45RA+ cells were excluded. TCRdb's copy holds only in-frame clones and misses some; the assay was immunoSEQ multiplex PCR. The sample yields around 2,000,000 clones, about 94% seen once. Sequenced material: naive CD8+ T cells sorted from blood. Receptor source: a man between 18 and 29 years old in good health.

Turning to this clone: An end of the junction does not agree with germline; a read error may underlie this. The rearrangement joins TRBV7-7 to TRBJ2-7; 7 nucleotides agree with TRBD2. Per the germline V gene, CDR1 is SSHAT and CDR2 is FNYEAQ (reference sequence). The CDR3 length is 13 residues. The CDR3 bases are TGTGCTAGCAGCTCCGGTAGCGGGTACGAGCAGTACTTC. Protein: CASSSGSGYEQYF.

The rearrangement joins TRBV21-1 to TRBJ2-7; TRBD1 is taken as the D call from the table, unchecked against the DNA. TRBV21-1 is a documented pseudogene. This CDR3 spans 16 amino acids. The DNA for the CDR3 is TGTGCCAGCAGCAACCGTACCCGACAGGGACCCTACGAGCAGTACTTC. Its protein product is CASSNRTRQGPYEQYF.

Worth noting for this clone: Other DNA sequences in the same sample also yield this CDR3. The chain couples TRBV7-9 to TRBJ2-7; D not certain. Germline lookup yields CDR1 SEHNR and CDR2 FQNEAQ (reference sequence). CDR3 length equals 12 residues. V lost 3 bases and J 1 base, leaving 4 bases between the germline ends. The CDR3 region has the DNA TGTGCCAGCAGCTTTGGTTCCTACGAGCAGTACTTC. Translated: CASSFGSYEQYF.

The chain recombines TRBV29-1 with TRBJ2-7; maybe TRBD2 (6 bases). This CDR3 has 13 residues. Trimming took 7 bases from V and 4 from J, leaving 17 bases between them. Germline CDR1 and CDR2: SQVTM and ANQGSEA. DNA for the CDR3: TGCAGCGCCTCCTCGGGACTTAATTACGAGCAGTACTTC. Its translation is CSASSGLNYEQYF.

The chain combines TRBV4-1 with TRBJ2-7, with a weak D call TRBD1 (5 bases). Germline CDR1 MGHRA, CDR2 YSYEKL. CDR3 length: 15 amino acids. V was trimmed by 4 bases and J by 4 bases, leaving 17 bases between them. The CDR3 loop reads CASSRDRALGYEQYF. The CDR3 DNA reads as TGCGCCAGCAGCCGAGACAGAGCTCTTGGTTACGAGCAGTACTTC.